The text below deals with one TCR beta chain. This receptor's antigen is unknown. No quality values exist for individual bases; no much larger clone is one base distant. This record belongs to a study of cytomegalovirus exposure and HLA in healthy donors (dated by TCRdb to 2017 to 2019). Concerning the study at large: An earlier analysis of roughly 570 of the donors reported 276 Gb of sequence data and around 110 million unique TCR beta sequences obtained from roughly 180 million T cells. Roughly 300 gigabases of sequencing data and around 80 million unique TCR sequences made up an early release that covered 500 to 700 HLA-typed donors. The genetic ancestry cluster associated with self-reported Caucasian donors included 80% to 90% of the 300 to 450 genotyped donors. The study aimed to test whether signatures of past pathogen exposure could be identified by cataloging public T cell receptors. The T cell repertoires of about 700 subjects were profiled by immunosequencing and related to cytomegalovirus serostatus. A separate validation cohort of 100 to 150 different subjects was used in addition to the approximately 670-subject first cohort. To predict cytomegalovirus infection status, the study brought together high-throughput TCR immunosequencing, statistical association of individual TCRs with disease status, and machine learning. A later analysis re-examined previously published TCR beta repertoires from 600 to 700 donors and added high-resolution HLA genotyping to investigate patterns of TCR occurrence. Rather than using new phenotypic data, the later analysis identified candidate immune exposures from TCR beta sequences and from how often those sequences occurred across donors. An earlier analysis of 587 of the donors applied high-throughput TCR beta sequencing to assess whether each TCR beta V gene segment acted as functional or pseudogenic. Donor age, sex, ethnicity and CMV serostatus were compiled together with the repertoire data. A later genetic analysis took genome-wide SNP genotypes for 398 of the 666 donors and used that subset as a discovery cohort. Every discovery cohort repertoire had been produced on one sequencing platform. HLA typing included class I and class II loci at four-digit resolution. Typing coverage varied by locus: about 629-630 donors for A, B, C, DRB1 and DQB1; approximately 520 for DQA1; 606 for DPA1; some 470 for DPB1. Because of strong linkage in the cohort, roughly 5 DR-DQ haplotypes were treated as single units for association and clustering. Across roughly 420 genotyped donors of the cohort, an average of about 240,000 unique TCR beta nucleotide sequences per donor were sequenced, and roughly 17% of those sequences were non-productive. Results and caveats for the whole study, not just this receptor: Because the 87-base-pair reads could not distinguish some IMGT-functional V segments, including TRBV6-2 and TRBV6-3, those segments were excluded. According to a later genetic analysis, donors in an Asian-associated ancestry cluster had fewer N-insertions in productive TCRs than the roughly 700-donor mean. A later genetic analysis associated a missense DCLRE1C variant with V-gene and J-gene trimming of TCR beta chains, and an independent cohort replicated the association. Correlated functional status among segregating V segments might reflect linkage disequilibrium, but an unknown experimental factor could not be ruled out. In this cohort, only TCR beta chains were sequenced, and detectable features were limited by the absence of alpha or paired-chain data. A few of the identified cytomegalovirus-associated TCR beta chains were confirmed in vitro to be specific for cytomegalovirus antigens. A later analysis reported that several top co-occurrence clusters appeared linked to parvovirus B19, influenza, CMV and Epstein-Barr virus. When HLA alleles, especially DR and DQ, strongly co-occurred, attributing TCR associations to individual alleles was difficult. In a later analysis, HLA-associated TCR beta chains were found to be more clonally expanded and to have lower generation probabilities than equally common non-associated chains. A further reported finding was that TCR beta sequences accurately predicted the HLA-A and HLA-B alleles for most subjects in the first cohort. In a later analysis, most CMV-associated TCR beta chains were found to appear HLA-restricted, with HLA associations seemingly driven largely by CMV exposure. Immune exposure information for the cohort was limited to CMV serostatus. In a later analysis, TCR association rates were found to vary across HLA loci, with the most associated TCRs seen for DRB1 alleles and the fewest for HLA-C alleles. Cytomegalovirus status was reported to be diagnosed by the classifier with high specificity and sensitivity in both the original and validation cohorts. Roughly uniform sequencing depth across donors was assumed in presence/absence analyses, although this assumption may not hold. Because some donors lacked HLA typing at each locus, the association tests relied only on the typed subset. Specific HLA alleles were associated with 15,000 to 20,000 TCR beta sequences at a false discovery rate of 0.05 in a later analysis. Broadly in line with IMGT annotations, most TCR beta V segments showed up in productive rearrangements about 87% or about 30% of the time in an earlier analysis of approximately 640 of the donors. A group of highly shared sequence variants was considered likely to be a technical artifact of the sequencing pipeline. A total of around 150 TCR beta chains were listed by the study as associated with cytomegalovirus. Because counts were too low, approximately 15 rarely observed V segments, including chromosome 9 orphons, were excluded from the earlier analysis of 500 to 700 of the donors. It was suggested by the authors that the approach could potentially be generalized to other disease states and immunological phenotypes. Across donors, most TCR sequences were observed very rarely, whereas some public TCRs were present in many individuals.

V sheds 2 bases and J sheds 5 bases, leaving 5 bases between their ends. CDR1 and CDR2 are drawn from the germline V gene: SGHTA, FQGTGA. The CDR3 holds 12 amino acids from the cysteine to the phenylalanine. This entry keeps only the CDR3 DNA: 36 bases, framed from base 1. The library was generated by the immunoSEQ multiplex PCR assay. The multiplex PCR relied on a mix of 60 forward primers for TCR Vbeta segments and 13 reverse primers for TCR Jbeta segments. The CDR3 region of rearranged TCR beta genes was amplified from genomic DNA by a multiplex PCR assay. The amplified TCR beta libraries were sequenced on the Illumina HiSeq System as 87-base-pair reads. The source study handled its data this way. A later analysis tallied 70 million to 100 million unique TCR beta chains across the approximately 670 repertoires, and some 10 million of those chains were shared by two or more donors. Raw reads were error-corrected and collapsed into unique sequences by a nearest-neighbor algorithm in which closely related sequences were merged to remove PCR and sequencing errors. Alignment of CDR3 sequences to IMGT reference sequences was used to assign V, D and J gene segments. For a sequence to be retained, a match of at least six nucleotides was required to both a V gene segment and a J gene segment. A rearrangement was called productive if the CDR3 had no stop codons and remained in frame with V and J, and every other rearrangement was called non-productive. Following IMGT convention, CDR3 was defined as the stretch from the second conserved V-encoded cysteine up to the conserved J-encoded phenylalanine. Sequences without an unambiguous match to a single V gene segment were excluded from the earlier analysis of 450 to 750 of the donors. In an earlier analysis of approximately 550 of the donors, V segments were called functional above 56.7% productive rearrangements and were called segregating when the between-donor standard deviation exceeded 5%. A statistical classification framework was built to diagnose cytomegalovirus status from the catalog of TCR beta chain sequences. In a later analysis, V and J genes were assigned by comparing TCR nucleotide sequences against IMGT/GENE-DB human TR gene sequences. The TCRdist pipeline was used in a later analysis to assign CDR3 sequences and most-parsimonious VDJ recombination scenarios. In a later analysis, each TCR beta chain was defined by its CDR3 amino acid sequence together with its V-gene family, and reads without a unique V-gene family were excluded. To address suspected cross-contamination and a sequencing artifact, a later analysis removed 592 highly shared, low-generation-probability nucleotide sequences. In a later analysis, a clonal expansion index for each public chain was calculated from normalized within-repertoire ranks of inferred template counts. In a later analysis, generation probabilities were computed using a VDJ recombination model fitted to out-of-frame rearrangements, and the results were checked against IGoR. In a later analysis, hypergeometric tests were used to score TCR-TCR, TCR-HLA and TCR-CMV co-occurrence, with a repertoire-size bias correction applied to TCR pairs. False discovery rates were estimated in a later analysis by permuting HLA or CMV assignments 20 times. In a later analysis, co-occurring TCRs were grouped using DBSCAN, with TCRdist sequence similarity added in when clustering inside HLA-allele-positive subsets. For co-occurrence clustering, repertoires with fewer than 30,000 or more than 120,000 public chains were excluded, along with five repertoires with anomalous nucleotide sharing. TCRdb took this table from immuneACCESS and kept in-frame rearrangements with V and J called. Such tables lack part of the clones; where checked against another copy, unresolved V genes explain under half of the gap, and the rest is unexplained. The V and J calls and the clone size are those of that table, but D and trimming were determined from the DNA. The sample has about 68,000 clones on record, roughly four fifths of them singletons. The ten most abundant clones make up 6.5% to 8% of the sample.

The cohort consisted of 600 to 700 healthy bone marrow donors. Cohort members were all nominally healthy when sampled, although unrecorded immune exposures were likely present. CMV serostatus was recorded as positive for about 300 and negative for about 55% of the 666 cohort members, whereas no CMV serostatus was recorded for the donor in question. Every donor gave a peripheral blood sample, and the peripheral blood mononuclear cells from that sample were used for TCR beta sequencing. Genomic DNA was extracted from the blood cell samples with the Qiagen DNeasy Blood Extraction Kit. This sequence uses TRBV7-3 and TRBJ2-3, with an unclear D gene assignment. Sequenced material: PBMCs. The clonotype was recovered from a human donor in good health. DNA sequence: TGTGCCAGCAGCTTAGGCTTAGATACGCAGTATTTT. Protein translation: CASSLGLDTQYF.